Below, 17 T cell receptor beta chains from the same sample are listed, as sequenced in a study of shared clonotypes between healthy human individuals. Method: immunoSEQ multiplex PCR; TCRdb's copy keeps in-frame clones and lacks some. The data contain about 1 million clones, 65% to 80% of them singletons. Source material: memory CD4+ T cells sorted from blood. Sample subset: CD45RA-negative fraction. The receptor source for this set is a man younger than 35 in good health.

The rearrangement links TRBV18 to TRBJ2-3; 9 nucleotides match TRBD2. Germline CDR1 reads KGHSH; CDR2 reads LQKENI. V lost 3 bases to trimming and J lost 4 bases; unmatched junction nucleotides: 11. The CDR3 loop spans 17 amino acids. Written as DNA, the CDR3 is TGTGCCAGCTCACCCAGACTAGCGGTTTCGGTCCCAGATACGCAGTATTTT. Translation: CASSPRLAVSVPDTQYF.

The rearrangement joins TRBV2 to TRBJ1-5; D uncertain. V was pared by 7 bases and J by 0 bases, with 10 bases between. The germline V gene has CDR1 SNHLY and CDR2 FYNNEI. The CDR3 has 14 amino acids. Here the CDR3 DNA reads TGTGCCAGCACTAGAGAATATAGCAATCAGCCCCAGCATTTT. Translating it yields CASTREYSNQPQHF.

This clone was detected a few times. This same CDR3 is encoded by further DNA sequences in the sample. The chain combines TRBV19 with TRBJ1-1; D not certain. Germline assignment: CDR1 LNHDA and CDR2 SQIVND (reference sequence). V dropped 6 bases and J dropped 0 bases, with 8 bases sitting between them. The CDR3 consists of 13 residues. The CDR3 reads CASSKNMNTEAFF. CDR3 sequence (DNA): TGTGCCAGTAGCAAAAACATGAACACTGAAGCTTTCTTT.

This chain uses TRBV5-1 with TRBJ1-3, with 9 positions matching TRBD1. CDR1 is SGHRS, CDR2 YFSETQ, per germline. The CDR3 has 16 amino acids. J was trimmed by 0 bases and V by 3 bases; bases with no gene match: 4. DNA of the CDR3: TGCGCCAGCAGCTGGGGACAGGGAGCCTCTGGAAACACCATATATTTT. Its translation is CASSWGQGASGNTIYF.

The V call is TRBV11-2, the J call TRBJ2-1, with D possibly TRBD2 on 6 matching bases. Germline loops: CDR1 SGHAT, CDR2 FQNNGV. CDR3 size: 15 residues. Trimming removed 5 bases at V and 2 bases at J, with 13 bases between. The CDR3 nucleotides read TGTGCCAGCAGCCCGTCTACTAGCCCCTACAATGAGCAGTTCTTC. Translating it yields CASSPSTSPYNEQFF.

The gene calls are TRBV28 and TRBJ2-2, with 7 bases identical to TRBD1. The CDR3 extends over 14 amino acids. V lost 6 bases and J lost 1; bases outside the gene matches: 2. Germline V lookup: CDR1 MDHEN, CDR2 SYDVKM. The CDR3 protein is CASRRQGNTGELFF. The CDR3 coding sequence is TGTGCCAGCAGAAGACAGGGGAACACCGGGGAGCTGTTTTTT.

In nucleotides, the CDR3 is TGCGCCAGCCAGACGGGGGGGCCGACCTACAATGAGCAGTTCTTC. It yields the protein CASQTGGPTYNEQFF. The rearrangement joins TRBV5-1 to TRBJ2-1; 8 nucleotides align to TRBD2. Per germline, CDR1 SGHRS and CDR2 YFSETQ. The J segment lost 2 bases and the V segment lost 7 bases, leaving 8 bases of the junction unmatched. This CDR3 comprises 15 residues. Looking up the rest from reference TRBV5-1 and TRBJ2-1 gives the full variable domain: KAGVTQTPRYLIKTRGQQVTLSCSPISGHRSVSWYQQTPGQGLQFLFEYFSETQRNKGNFPGRFSGRQFSNSRSEMNVSTLELGDSALYLCASQTGGPTYNEQFFGPGTRLTVL.

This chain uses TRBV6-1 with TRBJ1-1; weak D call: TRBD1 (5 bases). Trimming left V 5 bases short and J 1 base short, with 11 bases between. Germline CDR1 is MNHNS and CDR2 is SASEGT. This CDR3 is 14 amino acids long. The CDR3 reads CASSTGPENTEAFF. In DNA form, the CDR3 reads TGTGCCAGCAGTACAGGTCCCGAGAACACTGAAGCTTTCTTT.

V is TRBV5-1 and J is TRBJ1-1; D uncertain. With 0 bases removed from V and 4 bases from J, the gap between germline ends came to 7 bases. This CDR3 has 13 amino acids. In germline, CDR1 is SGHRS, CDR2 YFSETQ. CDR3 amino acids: CASSLDWGTEAFF. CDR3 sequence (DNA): TGCGCCAGCAGCTTGGATTGGGGCACTGAAGCTTTCTTT. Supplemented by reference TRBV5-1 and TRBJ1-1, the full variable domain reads KAGVTQTPRYLIKTRGQQVTLSCSPISGHRSVSWYQQTPGQGLQFLFEYFSETQRNKGNFPGRFSGRQFSNSRSEMNVSTLELGDSALYLCASSLDWGTEAFFGQGTRLTVV.

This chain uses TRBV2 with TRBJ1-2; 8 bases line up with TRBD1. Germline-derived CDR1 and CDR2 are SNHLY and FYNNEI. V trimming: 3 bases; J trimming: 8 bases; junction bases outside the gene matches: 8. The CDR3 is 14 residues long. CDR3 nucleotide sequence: TGTGCCAGCAGTGAGGGGACAGGAGTACGGGGCTACACCTTC. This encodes CASSEGTGVRGYTF.

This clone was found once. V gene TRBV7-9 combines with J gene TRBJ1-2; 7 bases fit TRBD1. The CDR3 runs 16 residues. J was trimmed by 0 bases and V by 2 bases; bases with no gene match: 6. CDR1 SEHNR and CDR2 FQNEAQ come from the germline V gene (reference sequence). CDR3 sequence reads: CASSLWGDSSNYGYTF. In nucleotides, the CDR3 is TGTGCCAGCAGCTTATGGGGGGACAGCTCTAACTATGGCTACACCTTC.

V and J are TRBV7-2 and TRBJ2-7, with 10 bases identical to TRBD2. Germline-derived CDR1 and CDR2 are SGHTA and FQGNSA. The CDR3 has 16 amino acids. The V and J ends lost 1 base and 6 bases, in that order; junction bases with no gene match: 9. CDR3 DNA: TGTGCCAGCAGCTTAGTTCGAGCGGGAGGGCCCGGCGAGCAGTACTTC. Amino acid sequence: CASSLVRAGGPGEQYF.

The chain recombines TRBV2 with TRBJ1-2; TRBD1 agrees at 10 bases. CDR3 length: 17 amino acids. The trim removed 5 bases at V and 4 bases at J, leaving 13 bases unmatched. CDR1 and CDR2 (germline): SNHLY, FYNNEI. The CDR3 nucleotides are TGTGCCAGCAGTTCCGGACAGGGGGGCAATATAGCCTATGGCTACACCTTC. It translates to CASSSGQGGNIAYGYTF.

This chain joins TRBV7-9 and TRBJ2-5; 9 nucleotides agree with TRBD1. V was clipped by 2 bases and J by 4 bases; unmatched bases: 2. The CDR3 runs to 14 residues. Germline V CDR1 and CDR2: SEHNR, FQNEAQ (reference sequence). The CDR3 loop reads CASSLQTGGETQYF. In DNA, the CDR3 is TGTGCCAGCAGCTTACAGACAGGGGGAGAGACCCAGTACTTC.

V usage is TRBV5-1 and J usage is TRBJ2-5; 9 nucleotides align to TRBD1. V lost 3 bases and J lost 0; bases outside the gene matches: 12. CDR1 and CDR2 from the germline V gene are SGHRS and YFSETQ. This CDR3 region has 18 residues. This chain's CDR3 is CASSSGTGRSLDQETQYF. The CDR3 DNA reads TGCGCCAGCAGCTCGGGGACAGGGCGAAGCTTAGACCAAGAGACCCAGTACTTC.

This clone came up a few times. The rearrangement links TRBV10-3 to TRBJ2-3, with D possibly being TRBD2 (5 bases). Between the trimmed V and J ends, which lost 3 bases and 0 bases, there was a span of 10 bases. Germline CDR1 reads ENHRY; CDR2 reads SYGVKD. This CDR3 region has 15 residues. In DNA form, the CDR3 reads TGTGCCATCAGTGACGCCAGCGGAAGCACAGATACGCAGTATTTT. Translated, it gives CAISDASGSTDTQYF.

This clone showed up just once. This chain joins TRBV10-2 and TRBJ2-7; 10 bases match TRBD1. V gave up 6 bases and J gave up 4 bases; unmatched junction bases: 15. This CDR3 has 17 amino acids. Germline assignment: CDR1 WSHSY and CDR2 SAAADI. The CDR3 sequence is CASRGKDDRGRGYEQYF. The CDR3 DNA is TGCGCCAGCAGAGGGAAGGACGACAGGGGGCGCGGGTACGAGCAGTACTTC.